This T cell receptor beta chain is from a study of shared T cell receptors in the human thymus. After removal of 3 bases from V and 6 bases from J, the junction contained 7 bases not matched to a gene. CDR1 GTSNPN and CDR2 SVGIG come from the germline V gene (reference sequence). The CDR3 length is 15 residues. TCRdb's table, derived via immunoSEQ multiplex PCR, lists solely in-frame clones and lacks some. The repertoire holds hundreds of thousands of clones, with approximately 89% as singletons. These same data were also listed under a study on human thymus T cells. That work states: Samples came from healthy Finnish infants during open corrective cardiac surgery. Thymus tissue was removed during corrective cardiac surgery. Gene usage for V and J segments appeared biased in thymic and blood repertoires. Thymic TCR repertoires of unrelated people reportedly overlapped highly.

This clonotype was sampled from a boy younger than two with a congenital heart defect. The V and J genes are TRBV30 and TRBJ1-6; 8 positions agree with TRBD1. Sequenced input: thymocytes. CDR3 in amino acids: CAWREQGALNSPLHF. CDR3 nucleotides: TGTGCCTGGAGAGAGCAGGGGGCCCTTAATTCACCCCTCCACTTT.